The TCR beta chain under discussion was sequenced for a study of T cells in Graves' hyperthyroidism and ophthalmopathy. As for the study in general: At initial diagnosis, before any treatment had begun, peripheral blood was obtained.

Absent ophthalmopathy progression within 18 months defined stable Graves' hyperthyroidism. This clonotype was counted at least ten times. The CDR3 contains 16 residues. Trimming cost V 1 base and J 3 bases, with 16 bases left between them. Germline loops: CDR1 LGHNA, CDR2 YNFKEQ. The CDR3 regions of TCR beta were amplified from RNA transcripts. The HTBI primer set drove a first-round RT-PCR of the TCR CDR3. MiXCR was run by TCRdb on the multiplex PCR reads, yielding one entry per CDR3 protein. The sample records 85,000 to 110,000 distinct CDR3 sequences, about 45% being singletons. The chain has TRBV4-2 and TRBJ2-7; possible D gene TRBD1, 5 bases. The clonotype comes from a man aged 35 to 55 with Graves' hyperthyroidism. The source material was blood. CDR3 sequence (DNA): TGTGCCAGCAGCCAAGGGGGTGGGGCCTCGCACTACGAGCAGTACTTC. This sequence encodes CASSQGGGASHYEQYF.